Included here is one T cell receptor beta chain sequence, with context. This clone's antigen is unknown. No qualities accompany the bases; no much larger clone lies one base away. The donors were healthy, HIV-negative adults who had no recently reported acute infections or vaccinations. All donors were Caucasian adults living in Nashville, Tennessee, USA. CD8 memory samples were composed of magnetically selected CD45RO+ cells combined with CCR7-negative CD45RA+ effector memory (TemRA) cells. Blood was collected by leukapheresis, and PBMCs were isolated by Ficoll-Histopaque density gradient centrifugation and then cryopreserved in liquid nitrogen vapor phase. Analytical flow cytometry was used to check the purity and quantity of each magnetically sorted T cell population. Genomic DNA was isolated from each sorted fraction and quantified by UV absorbance on a Nanodrop 2000c. The data derive from a study of shared clonotypes between healthy human individuals (dated by TCRdb to between 2020 and 2021). Some background on the complete study: A couple of women and a few men aged 18 to 49 years were included in the cohort. For each donor, CD4 naive and CD4 memory were each given three plates, CD8 naive was given two plates, and CD8 memory was given one plate. The study deeply sequenced blood TCR repertoires of about five healthy adults to estimate repertoire size and the extent of clonotype sharing between individuals. Different laboratories and diverse techniques were used to prepare libraries and sequence TCR repertoires, to increase sequencing depth and limit assay-specific biases. Per donor, leukapheresis produced somewhere between about 0.94 and 10 billion PBMCs. What the authors observed across the whole study: Across four donors, 5% to 6% of naive CD4, approximately 3.5% of naive CD8, under 2.5% of memory CD4, and approximately 0.42% of memory CD8 clonotypes were shared. Pairwise subsampling indicated that sequencing depth was expected to affect the degree of clonotype sharing among donors. The genetic and exposure-history diversity represented was limited by the small number of donors. Larger estimated clonotype richness was generally found for naive subsets than for memory subsets. Rarefaction of sorted-subset datasets indicated incomplete sequencing despite the large sequencing depth. Sampling was restricted to blood, and TCR repertoires in tissues likely differ from the TCR repertoires found in blood. Higher generation probabilities were observed for clonotypes shared by all four sorted-subset donors than for non-shared clonotypes.

Using the deep immunoSEQ assay, multiplex PCR amplified TCR CDR3 regions from genomic DNA. For each cell subset, the extracted genomic DNA was distributed evenly across all wells of several immunoSEQ 96-well plates, and each plate served as one replicate. Each replicate PCR for sorted subsets received around 0.2 ug genomic DNA, equal to roughly 29,000 T cell genomes. Purified libraries were quantified with a Qubit 3.0 fluorometer, sized on a Bioanalyzer 2100, and re-quantified with the KAPA Library Quantification kit. Each immunoSEQ 96-well plate was sequenced on its own single-read 150-cycle Illumina NextSeq 550 flow cell. The published analysis was carried out like this. Because the immunoSEQ output held only junctional sequences and lacked quality scores, the filtering could not match the filtering applied to full-length reads. To assign V/J genes and CDR3, sequences were annotated against IMGT germline references using PyIR, a Python wrapper for IgBLAST v1.9. Reads with weak V/J assignments (E-value above 1e-6), missing CDR3, stop codons, out-of-frame junctions, or ambiguous translated residues were removed. A V3J clonotype was defined by an identical inferred V gene, J gene, and CDR3 amino acid sequence. To compute the percentage overlap between repertoires, the number of shared unique clonotypes was divided by the size of the smaller repertoire. RTK rarefaction, the Chao1 estimator, and Recon v2.1 estimates of unobserved clonotypes were used to assess repertoire richness. For all TCRbeta clonotypes obtained by the gDNA method from several donors, generation probabilities were computed with OLGA. Here the immuneACCESS table is served through TCRdb, limited to in-frame sequences with V and J called. Missing clones are a known gap in these copies; in checked studies unresolved V genes cover under half, and the rest lacks a known reason. That table gives V, J and clone size, and the DNA gave D and trimming. This sample has 100,000 or so clones in its table, and 67% of those were observed once. Of the sample, around 25% falls within the top ten clones.

CDR1 and CDR2 are drawn from the germline V gene (reference sequence): MNHNY, SVGAGI. V drops 4 bases and J drops 5 bases, leaving 14 bases in between. The CDR3 holds 14 amino acids from the cysteine to the phenylalanine. Only the CDR3 part of the read is kept: 42 bases, read in frame from the first base. The chain is encoded by TRBV6-6 joined to TRBJ2-5; no D gene can be assigned with confidence. Sequenced input: memory CD8+ T cells sorted from blood. What this sample's cell subset or site label stands for: CD45RO+ cells pooled with CCR7-negative TemRA cells. The sequence derives from a woman in her twenties or thirties in good health. The DNA reads as follows: TGTGCCAGCAGTTCACGGGTGGAACCGGAGACCCAGTACTTC. It translates as CASSSRVEPETQYF.